A selection of T cell receptor beta chains follows, all from one sample in a study of Ad26.COV2.S vaccination and SARS-CoV-2 variants. Profiling relied on immunoSEQ multiplex PCR, and the TCRdb table lists in-frame clones only, not all of them. The profile covers roughly 700,000 clones, with more than 70% appearing a single time and about 1.5% taken by the ten largest. Sequenced material: peripheral blood, taken in a trial of Ad26.COV2.S vaccine versus placebo. The source of these receptors is a person between 18 and 65 years old who received the Ad26.COV2.S COVID-19 vaccine or a placebo. CDR3s include the opening cysteine and the closing phenylalanine or tryptophan. A D gene is named only where the DNA matches it firmly. Size tells how often a clone was seen (once, few, many) or the class of an expanded clone, and some rows leave it out.

CDR3nt: TGTGCCAGCTCACCTTGGGCCGACAGGAGCTCTGGAAACACCATATATTTT
CDR3aa: CASSPWADRSSGNTIYF
v_gene: TRBV18
j_gene: TRBJ1-3
abundance: .
d_gene: .

CDR3nt: TGCGCCAGCAGCCAGACTAGCGGGATAGGCAATGAGCAGTTCTTC
CDR3aa: CASSQTSGIGNEQFF
v_gene: TRBV5-1
j_gene: TRBJ2-1
abundance: .
d_gene: TRBD2

CDR3nt: TGTGCCTGGAGTCGCAGCGATATTAGGGGCTACACCTTC
CDR3aa: CAWSRSDIRGYTF
v_gene: TRBV30
j_gene: TRBJ1-2
abundance: .
d_gene: .

CDR3nt: TGTGCCAGCAGCTTGGGCCCGTTCTCCTACGAGCAGTACTTC
CDR3aa: CASSLGPFSYEQYF
v_gene: TRBV5-5
j_gene: TRBJ2-7
abundance: .
d_gene: .

CDR3nt: TGTGCCAGCAGTTTCGGGGAGGACTATGGCTACACCTTC
CDR3aa: CASSFGEDYGYTF
v_gene: TRBV12-3/TRBV12-4
j_gene: TRBJ1-2
abundance: .
d_gene: .

CDR3nt: TGCGCCAGCAGCCAAGATGCGATACAGGGCGTTTCCTACGAGCAGTACTTC
CDR3aa: CASSQDAIQGVSYEQYF
v_gene: TRBV4-1
j_gene: TRBJ2-7
abundance: .
d_gene: .

CDR3nt: TGTGCCAGCAGCGACAGGCTGAATCAGCCCCAGCATTTT
CDR3aa: CASSDRLNQPQHF
v_gene: TRBV12-3/TRBV12-4
j_gene: TRBJ1-5
abundance: .
d_gene: .

CDR3nt: TGTGCCAGCAGCTCTCAGTTCGACGGCCAGGAGACCCAGTACTTC
CDR3aa: CASSSQFDGQETQYF
v_gene: TRBV7-7
j_gene: TRBJ2-5
abundance: .
d_gene: .

CDR3nt: TGTGCCAGCAGCTCGGGACAGGGGGCAGAAAAACTGTTTTTT
CDR3aa: CASSSGQGAEKLFF
v_gene: TRBV5-8
j_gene: TRBJ1-4
abundance: .
d_gene: TRBD1

CDR3nt: TGCGCCAGCAGCCAAGGACAGGGACGGGGGACGAACTCTGGAAACACCATATATTTT
CDR3aa: CASSQGQGRGTNSGNTIYF
v_gene: TRBV4-3
j_gene: TRBJ1-3
abundance: .
d_gene: TRBD1

CDR3nt: TGTGCCAGCTCCTCCTCTGCAGCCGAAAAACTGTTTTTT
CDR3aa: CASSSSAAEKLFF
v_gene: TRBV2
j_gene: TRBJ1-4
abundance: .
d_gene: .

CDR3nt: TGTGCCAGCAGCTTATGGGAAGGGACCCAGTACTTC
CDR3aa: CASSLWEGTQYF
v_gene: TRBV7-9
j_gene: TRBJ2-5
abundance: .
d_gene: .

CDR3nt: TGCGCCAGCAGCTTGGCTAGCGGGGCCACAGATACGCAGTATTTT
CDR3aa: CASSLASGATDTQYF
v_gene: TRBV5-1
j_gene: TRBJ2-3
abundance: .
d_gene: TRBD2

CDR3nt: TGTGCCAGCAGCCCGGGGGGGACTAGCGGGTTTGAGACCCAGTACTTC
CDR3aa: CASSPGGTSGFETQYF
v_gene: TRBV7-7
j_gene: TRBJ2-5
abundance: .
d_gene: TRBD2

CDR3nt: TGCGCCAGCAGCTTGGTTTCACCGGGACTAGCACGGGAGACCCAGTACTTC
CDR3aa: CASSLVSPGLARETQYF
v_gene: TRBV5-1
j_gene: TRBJ2-5
abundance: .
d_gene: TRBD2

CDR3nt: TGTGCCAGCAGCAATAGCGAGTCCTACAATGAGCAGTTCTTC
CDR3aa: CASSNSESYNEQFF
v_gene: TRBV7-2
j_gene: TRBJ2-1
abundance: .
d_gene: .

CDR3nt: TGTGCCAGCAGGGCGGCGGGAGAGGGGAATGAGCAGTTCTTC
CDR3aa: CASRAAGEGNEQFF
v_gene: TRBV5-5
j_gene: TRBJ2-1
abundance: .
d_gene: TRBD2

CDR3nt: TGTGCCAGTAGTTCGGCAAAAGGAGGACAAGAGACCCAGTACTTC
CDR3aa: CASSSAKGGQETQYF
v_gene: TRBV19
j_gene: TRBJ2-5
abundance: .
d_gene: .

CDR3nt: TGTGCCAGCAGCTTTACAGGGGCGAAGGTCACCGGGGAGCTGTTTTTT
CDR3aa: CASSFTGAKVTGELFF
v_gene: TRBV5-6
j_gene: TRBJ2-2
abundance: .
d_gene: TRBD1

CDR3nt: TGTGCCAGCAGCGAGACAGGGTACGGAAACACCATATATTTT
CDR3aa: CASSETGYGNTIYF
v_gene: TRBV9
j_gene: TRBJ1-3
abundance: .
d_gene: TRBD1

CDR3nt: TGTGCCAGCACCCTGGACGGCTACGAGCAGTACTTC
CDR3aa: CASTLDGYEQYF
v_gene: TRBV5-4
j_gene: TRBJ2-7
abundance: .
d_gene: .

CDR3nt: TGTGCCACCAGTGACTCAGGGGGCGGAGAGACCCAGTACTTC
CDR3aa: CATSDSGGGETQYF
v_gene: TRBV24-1
j_gene: TRBJ2-5
abundance: .
d_gene: TRBD1

CDR3nt: TGTGCCTGGAGTGTAGGAACAGATACGCAGTATTTT
CDR3aa: CAWSVGTDTQYF
v_gene: TRBV30
j_gene: TRBJ2-3
abundance: .
d_gene: .

CDR3nt: TGTGCCAGCAGCCTGGGACGGCTCGGCCAGCCCCAGCATTTT
CDR3aa: CASSLGRLGQPQHF
v_gene: TRBV6-2/TRBV6-3
j_gene: TRBJ1-5
abundance: .
d_gene: .

CDR3nt: TGTGCCAGCAGCAAAGAAACTAGCGGCTACGAGCAGTACTTC
CDR3aa: CASSKETSGYEQYF
v_gene: TRBV21-1
j_gene: TRBJ2-7
abundance: .
d_gene: .

CDR3nt: TGTGCCACCAGTGATCTTCGACAGGGTGGGTTTGGGGAGACCCAGTACTTC
CDR3aa: CATSDLRQGGFGETQYF
v_gene: TRBV24-1
j_gene: TRBJ2-5
abundance: .
d_gene: TRBD1

CDR3nt: TGTGCCAGTGGGAGCAGGGAAAACACCATATATTTT
CDR3aa: CASGSRENTIYF
v_gene: TRBV19
j_gene: TRBJ1-3
abundance: .
d_gene: .

CDR3nt: TGTGCCAGCAGCCATGTAGGGGGCTGGCAAGAGACCCAGTACTTC
CDR3aa: CASSHVGGWQETQYF
v_gene: TRBV14
j_gene: TRBJ2-5
abundance: .
d_gene: TRBD1

CDR3nt: TGTGCCAGCAGTTCCTCCCCGCGAAGGAGTAGCACAGATACGCAGTATTTT
CDR3aa: CASSSSPRRSSTDTQYF
v_gene: TRBV27
j_gene: TRBJ2-3
abundance: .
d_gene: .

CDR3nt: TGTGCCAGCTCAGGGGTGGATGGAGAGACCCAGTACTTC
CDR3aa: CASSGVDGETQYF
v_gene: TRBV18
j_gene: TRBJ2-5
abundance: once
d_gene: .

CDR3nt: TGCGCCAGCAGCCTCCCATTAGCAACCGGGGAGCTGTTTTTT
CDR3aa: CASSLPLATGELFF
v_gene: TRBV5-1
j_gene: TRBJ2-2
abundance: .
d_gene: .

CDR3nt: TGTGCCACCAGCATTAGAGGGCGTCTCGAAGAGACCCAGTACTTC
CDR3aa: CATSIRGRLEETQYF
v_gene: TRBV15
j_gene: TRBJ2-5
abundance: .
d_gene: .

CDR3nt: TGTGCCTGGAGTCTCAGGGGTGCTGGCTACACCTTC
CDR3aa: CAWSLRGAGYTF
v_gene: TRBV30
j_gene: TRBJ1-2
abundance: .
d_gene: .

CDR3nt: TGTGCCAGCTCACCGGCGTGGGGGACAGGCACAGATACGCAGTATTTT
CDR3aa: CASSPAWGTGTDTQYF
v_gene: TRBV18
j_gene: TRBJ2-3
abundance: .
d_gene: TRBD1

CDR3nt: TGTGCCAGCAGCTTATCGGCTACACAGGGAGTCTCACCCCTCCACTTT
CDR3aa: CASSLSATQGVSPLHF
v_gene: TRBV7-9
j_gene: TRBJ1-6
abundance: .
d_gene: .

CDR3nt: TGTGCCAGCAGCTCCCGTGGAGATACGCAGTATTTT
CDR3aa: CASSSRGDTQYF
v_gene: TRBV7-3
j_gene: TRBJ2-3
abundance: .
d_gene: .

CDR3nt: TGTGCCAGCAGTTACCTGGGACAGGGGACCCACGAGCAGTACTTC
CDR3aa: CASSYLGQGTHEQYF
v_gene: TRBV6-6
j_gene: TRBJ2-7
abundance: .
d_gene: TRBD1

CDR3nt: TGTGCCACCAGTGGTTCGGGACAGGGCACCGGGGAGCTGTTTTTT
CDR3aa: CATSGSGQGTGELFF
v_gene: TRBV24-1
j_gene: TRBJ2-2
abundance: .
d_gene: TRBD1

CDR3nt: TGTGCCAGCAGTGAAGTTTTGGGGGGCTACACTGAAGCTTTCTTT
CDR3aa: CASSEVLGGYTEAFF
v_gene: TRBV2
j_gene: TRBJ1-1
abundance: .
d_gene: .